Shown below are 15 T cell receptor beta chains from a single sample sequenced in a study of blood T cell repertoires in COVID-19 (dated by TCRdb to about 2020). The library relied on the immunoSEQ multiplex PCR assay. The table comes from immuneACCESS by way of TCRdb, which keeps in-frame sequences with V and J called. Part of the clones is missing from these tables; in studies checked, under half for an unresolved V gene and the rest for unknown reasons. The sample records about 160,000 clones, approximately 85% of which are singletons. Together, the top ten hold 8% to 13% of the sample. Source material: peripheral blood. The receptor set was obtained from a man aged 55-75 years with active or convalescent COVID-19.

V usage is TRBV7-2 and J usage is TRBJ1-1; 8 nucleotides agree with TRBD1. CDR3 length: 19 residues. From germline, CDR1 is SGHTA and CDR2 FQGNSA. V shed 8 bases and J 0 bases; nucleotides not matched to a gene: 20. The CDR3 loop is CASRSRPGQAILMNTEAFF. CDR3 nucleotide sequence: TGTGCCAGCCGTTCAAGACCGGGACAGGCGATATTGATGAACACTGAAGCTTTCTTT.

The table lists this clone with a count of one. V usage is TRBV6-1 and J usage is TRBJ1-2; D unresolved. Trimming took 2 bases from V and 3 from J, leaving 7 bases between them. Germline assignment: CDR1 MNHNS and CDR2 SASEGT. The CDR3 runs 13 residues. CDR3 nucleotide sequence: TGTGCCAGCAGTGAAACCACGGACTATGGCTACACCTTC. Protein product: CASSETTDYGYTF.

This clone was detected a few times. The CDR3 nucleotides read TGTGCCAGCAACCCCGGGACTAGCGGGGTCAATGAGCAGTTCTTC. It yields the protein CASNPGTSGVNEQFF. The rearrangement links TRBV13 to TRBJ2-1; TRBD2 matches 13 bases. Germline V lookup: CDR1 PRHDT, CDR2 FYEKMQ (reference sequence). Trimming at V came to 7 bases and at J to 6 bases, leaving 6 bases not matched to a gene. CDR3 length: 15 amino acids.

This chain links TRBV19 with TRBJ1-6; 10 bases align to TRBD1. Germline assignment: CDR1 LNHDA and CDR2 SQIVND (reference sequence). This CDR3 region has 16 residues. With V trimmed by 9 bases and J by 4 bases, 9 bases remained unmatched. Written as DNA, the CDR3 is TGTGCCAGCCACTCGGGACAGGGGTGGTATAATTCACCCCTCCACTTT. It yields the protein CASHSGQGWYNSPLHF.

The chain couples TRBV5-6 to TRBJ2-3; 9 nucleotides line up with TRBD1. The J segment lost 2 bases and the V segment lost 4 bases, leaving 5 bases of the junction unmatched. The germline V gene encodes CDR1 SGHDT and CDR2 YYEEEE. The CDR3 is 15 residues long. The CDR3 bases are TGTGCCAGCAGCGCGGGACAGGGATACACAGATACGCAGTATTTT. This sequence encodes CASSAGQGYTDTQYF.

The table lists this clone with a few counts. This sequence joins TRBV12-5 and TRBJ1-5, with a possible D match to TRBD1 (5 bases). The CDR3 is made up of 13 amino acids. Germline V gene lookup returns CDR1 LGHNT and CDR2 FRNRAP. Between the trimmed V and J ends, which lost 7 bases and 3 bases, there was a span of 10 bases. DNA for the CDR3: TGTGCTAGTGCCCCGGGACTCAATCAGCCCCAGCATTTT. Translating it yields CASAPGLNQPQHF.

The chain recombines TRBV6-5 with TRBJ1-3; TRBD1 matches at 7 bases. CDR1 and CDR2 from the germline V gene are MNHEY and SVGAGI. The CDR3 is 15 residues long. V was clipped by 6 bases and J by 1 base; unmatched bases: 6. CDR3 DNA sequence: TGTGCCAGCAGGACAGGGTCTTTTTCTGGAAACACCATATATTTT. Protein product: CASRTGSFSGNTIYF.

The V gene is TRBV20-1, the J gene TRBJ2-7; 7 nucleotides line up with TRBD1. CDR3 length: 13 residues. Trimming removed 3 bases from V and 8 bases from J; junction bases left unmatched: 10. Germline values: CDR1 DFQATT, CDR2 SNEGSKA (reference sequence). CDR3 amino acids: CSASLPPTGKQYF. CDR3 in DNA: TGCAGTGCTAGTCTCCCCCCGACAGGGAAGCAGTACTTC.

Only a few counts were recorded for this clone. The chain joins TRBV3-1 (or the pseudogene TRBV3-2) to TRBJ1-1; D gene unclear. The V end lost 1 base, the J end lost 3 bases, and 12 bases lay between the germline ends. The CDR3 is made up of 15 amino acids. Germline CDR1 LGHDT, CDR2 YNNKEL (reference sequence). In nucleotides, the CDR3 is TGTGCCAGCAGCCAAGGGGCAGCCTATGACACTGAAGCTTTCTTT. It encodes CASSQGAAYDTEAFF.

V is TRBV11-3 and J is TRBJ2-1; TRBD1 matches at 9 bases. Germline V lookup: CDR1 SGHNT, CDR2 YENEEA. This CDR3 contains 13 residues. V gave up 4 bases and J gave up 8 bases; unmatched junction bases: 3. The CDR3 sequence: CASSSRTGDEQFF. CDR3 DNA sequence: TGTGCCAGCAGCTCCCGGACAGGGGATGAGCAGTTCTTC.

This clone was counted between two and nine times. The chain uses TRBV29-1 and TRBJ2-3; possible D gene TRBD1, 6 bases. This CDR3 contains 15 residues. V lost 3 bases and J 0 bases, leaving 13 bases between the germline ends. Germline lookup yields CDR1 SQVTM and CDR2 ANQGSEA. This CDR3 is CSVESDRRSTDTQYF. The CDR3 DNA follows: TGCAGCGTTGAGTCCGACAGGAGAAGCACAGATACGCAGTATTTT.

The chain recombines TRBV7-6 with TRBJ2-6; tentatively, D is TRBD2 (5 bases). The CDR3 totals 18 residues. V was pared by 0 bases and J by 0 bases, with 12 bases between. Germline CDR1 and CDR2: SGHVS and FNYEAQ. The CDR3: CASSLAVRAPSGANVLTF. CDR3 nucleotides: TGTGCCAGCAGCTTAGCAGTGCGGGCCCCCTCTGGGGCCAACGTCCTGACTTTC.

This rearrangement joins TRBV11-2 to TRBJ1-6; possibly TRBD1 for D (5 bases). Per the germline V gene, CDR1 is SGHAT and CDR2 is FQNNGV. The CDR3 contains 17 residues. Trimming cost V 5 bases and J 10 bases, with 24 bases left between them. The DNA of the CDR3 is TGTGCCAGCAGCCCTGAGTACGGGGCGGGAGTTGGATCACCCCTCCACTTT. It encodes CASSPEYGAGVGSPLHF. Drawing the rest from reference TRBV11-2 and TRBJ1-6, the complete variable domain is EAGVAQSPRYKIIEKRQSVAFWCNPISGHATLYWYQQILGQGPKLLIQFQNNGVVDDSQLPKDRFSAERLKGVDSTLKIQPAKLEDSAVYLCASSPEYGAGVGSPLHFGNGTRLTVT.

This chain uses TRBV4-1 with TRBJ1-1, with TRBD1 matching 9 bases. Trimming at V came to 3 bases and at J to 5 bases, leaving 13 bases not matched to a gene. The CDR3 runs 17 residues. The V gene's germline CDR1 is MGHRA and CDR2 YSYEKL. The CDR3 here is CASSHGMGQGGLTEAFF. CDR3 nucleotide sequence: TGCGCCAGCAGCCACGGGATGGGACAGGGCGGTTTGACTGAAGCTTTCTTT.

The chain carries TRBV19 and TRBJ2-6; 12 positions agree with TRBD1. J lost 4 bases, V lost 7 bases, and 14 bases had no gene match. Germline-derived CDR1 and CDR2 are LNHDA and SQIVND (reference sequence). The CDR3 runs to 19 residues. The CDR3, as DNA: TGTGCCAGTACCCTAGACACCGGGACAGGGGGCGCAGGGGCCAACGTCCTGACTTTC. Residues: CASTLDTGTGGAGANVLTF.